The entry below gives a single TCR beta chain sequence along with its context. This clonotype was picked up a small number of times. It has no known antigen specificity. Base qualities are missing; no much larger clone stands one base away. The sample comes from a study of vaccination and CD4 T cells after COVID-19 (dated by TCRdb to between 2021 and 2024). Looking at the study overall: Every convalescent patient had a positive nasal swab PCR test for SARS-CoV-2, with mild disease in 9 or 10 patients and severe disease in one. Overlapping spike peptide pools from SARS-CoV-2 and from the common cold coronaviruses HCoV-NL63, HCoV-OC43 and HCoV-229E were used as culture stimuli. The time from the second vaccine dose to post-vaccine blood sampling had a median of roughly 70 days and ranged from about 14 to 241 days. Six males and four females were included in the convalescent cohort, with two Hispanic individuals, seven Caucasians, two Asians and one multiracial person represented. In roughly 11 COVID-19 convalescent patients and a few infection-naive healthy vaccine recipients, the spike-specific CD4+ TCR repertoire before mRNA vaccination was compared with the repertoire after mRNA vaccination. Post-COVID blood samples from convalescent patients were collected a median of around 100 days after diagnosis, with a range of about 35 to 180 days. In control cultures, a CEFX viral epitope pool was used as positive control, an HIV-1 Nef peptide pool was used as negative control, or no peptide was added. Two doses of either the Pfizer-BioNTech BNT162b2 vaccine (n=8) or the Moderna mRNA-1273 vaccine (n=2) were administered to participants.

The label giving this sample's treatment or condition can be read as: approximately 9-day PBMC culture with coronavirus spike peptide pools or control peptides (ViraFEST assay). The study used the ViraFEST assay, which expanded antigen-specific T cells with peptide pools and then identified expanded clonotypes by TCR sequencing. The convalescent patients' positive SARS-CoV-2 PCR tests fell between March and December 2020, which was before the Alpha, Beta and Delta variants emerged in the United States. More than 1.5 million PBMCs per well were cultured in IMDM with approximately 4.9% human AB serum and approximately 10 IU/ml IL-2, plus 10 ug/ml peptide pools. On days 3 and 7, half of the culture medium was replaced with fresh IL-2-containing medium. CD4+ T cells were isolated after approximately eleven days of culture through negative selection using the EasySep CD4+ T cell isolation kit. Ficoll-Paque Plus gradient centrifugation was used to isolate PBMCs from whole blood, and the isolated PBMCs were then either used fresh or cryopreserved at -140C. In general, triplicate wells were set up for every culture condition.

The method was PCR. At the Johns Hopkins FTIC core, DNA from the cultured CD4+ T cells underwent TCR sequencing with the Oncomine TCR Beta short-read assay. The QIAamp micro DNA kit was used to extract genomic DNA from the cultured CD4+ T cells. Oncomine TCR Beta libraries made from cultured CD4+ T cells were pooled using unique dual indexes and sequenced on an Illumina iSeq 100. The original methods were these. Non-productive sequences were filtered out, and CDR3s that did not start with C, did not end with F or W, or were shorter than 7 amino acids were discarded. The MANAFEST web application was used to identify antigen-specific clonotypes by comparing peptide-stimulated wells against reference wells and other culture wells. Positive clones required FDR below 0.05, an odds ratio above 5, and productive frequency above 0.1% in at least two of three replicate wells. Cross-reactive clonotypes were defined as significantly expanded in both SARS-CoV-2 spike wells and at least one common cold coronavirus spike condition. Using R version 3.6.1, CDR3 homology was evaluated through Levenshtein distances (stringdist) along with unrooted phylogenetic trees (ape). TCRdb redid the processing of the public reads, applying fastp at Q25 and MiXCR, and retained in-frame beta chains. Each entry merges the rows of one CDR3 protein and shows their most common DNA and genes. TCRdb, rather than the study authors, made the V and J calls. The sample table shows thousands of distinct CDR3 sequences, and 68% are seen once. 7.5% to 9.5% of the sample goes to the ten largest clones.

What the authors observed across the whole study: The number of convalescent patients in the study was relatively small, and the study did not examine early timepoints following natural infection. The median count of SARS-CoV-2-reactive clonotypes went up from approximately 22 after infection to 30 to 40 after vaccination, although the change was not significant. Of the vaccine-specific clones found in convalescent patients, nearly all (304 of 307) were mono-reactive for SARS-CoV-2 spike instead of being cross-reactive with common cold coronaviruses. Among the post-vaccine SARS-CoV-2-reactive clones in convalescent patients, a median around 90% showed up only after vaccination, which suggests vaccine-specific priming.

The germline V gene gives CDR1 as MGHDK and CDR2 as SYGVNS. Measured from the cysteine to the phenylalanine, the CDR3 is 15 residues long. The sequence is cut down to CDR3 DNA, 45 bases in frame from base 1. The junction shows trimming of 0 bases on V and 0 bases on J, plus 8 bases between the germline ends. This material consisted of CD4+ T cells from blood, cultured in vitro, taken before SARS-CoV-2 vaccination. This TCR derives from a human donor who had recovered from COVID-19. Here the chain combines TRBV25-1 and TRBJ1-1, with the D gene uncertain. CDR3 loop: CASSEYSSLNTEAFF. The bases read TGTGCCAGCAGTGAATATTCCAGCCTGAACACTGAAGCTTTCTTT.